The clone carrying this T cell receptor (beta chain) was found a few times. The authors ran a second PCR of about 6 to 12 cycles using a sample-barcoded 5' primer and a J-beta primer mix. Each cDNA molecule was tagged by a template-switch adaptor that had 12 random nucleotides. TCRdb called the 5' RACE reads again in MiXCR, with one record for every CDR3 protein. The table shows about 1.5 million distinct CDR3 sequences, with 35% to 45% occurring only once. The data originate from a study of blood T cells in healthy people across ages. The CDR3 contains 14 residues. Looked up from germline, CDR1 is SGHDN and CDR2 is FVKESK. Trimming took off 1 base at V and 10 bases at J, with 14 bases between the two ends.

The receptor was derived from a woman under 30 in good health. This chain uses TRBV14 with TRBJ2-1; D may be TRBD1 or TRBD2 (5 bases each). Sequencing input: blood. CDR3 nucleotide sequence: TGTGCCAGCAGCCAAGTAGTGGGGGTGAGCGAGCAGTTCTTC. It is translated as CASSQVVGVSEQFF. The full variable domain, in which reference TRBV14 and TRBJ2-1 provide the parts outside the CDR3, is EAGVTQFPSHSVIEKGQTVTLRCDPISGHDNLYWYRRVMGKEIKFLLHFVKESKQDESGMPNNRFLAERTGGTYSTLKVQPAELEDSGVYFCASSQVVGVSEQFFGPGTRLTVL.